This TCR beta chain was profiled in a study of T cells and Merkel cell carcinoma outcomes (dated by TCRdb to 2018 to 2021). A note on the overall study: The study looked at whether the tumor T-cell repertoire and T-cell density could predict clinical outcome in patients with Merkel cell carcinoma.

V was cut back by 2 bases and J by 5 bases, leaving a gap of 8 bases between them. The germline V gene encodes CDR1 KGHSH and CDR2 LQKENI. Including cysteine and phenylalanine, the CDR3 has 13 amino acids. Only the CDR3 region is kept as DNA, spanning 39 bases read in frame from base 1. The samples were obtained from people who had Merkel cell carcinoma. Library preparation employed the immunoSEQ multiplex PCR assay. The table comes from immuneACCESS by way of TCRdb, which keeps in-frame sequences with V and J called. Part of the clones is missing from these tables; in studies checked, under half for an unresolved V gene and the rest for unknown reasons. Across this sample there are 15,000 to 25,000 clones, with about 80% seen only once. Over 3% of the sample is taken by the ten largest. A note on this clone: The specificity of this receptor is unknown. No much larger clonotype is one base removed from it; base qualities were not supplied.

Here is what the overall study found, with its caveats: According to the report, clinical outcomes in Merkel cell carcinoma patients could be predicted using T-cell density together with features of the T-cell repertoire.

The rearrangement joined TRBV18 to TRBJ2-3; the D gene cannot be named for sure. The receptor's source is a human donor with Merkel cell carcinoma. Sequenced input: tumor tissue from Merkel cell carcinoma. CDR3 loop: CASSPSRKDTQYF. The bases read TGTGCCAGCTCACCAAGCCGGAAAGATACGCAGTATTTT. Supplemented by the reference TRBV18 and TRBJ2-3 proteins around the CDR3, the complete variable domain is NAGVMQNPRHLVRRRGQEARLRCSPMKGHSHVYWYRQLPEEGLKFMVYLQKENIIDESGMPKERFSAEFPKEGPSILRIQQVVRGDSAAYFCASSPSRKDTQYFGPGTRLTVL.